The 16 T cell receptor beta chains reported below all come from one sample, sequenced in a study of T-cell memory formation after mild COVID-19 (dated by TCRdb to about 2021). The method was 5' RACE. TCRdb lists the instrument as Illumina NovaSeq 6000. TCRdb's own reprocessing of the public reads used fastp at Q25 and MiXCR and kept productive beta chains. Entries that share a CDR3 protein sequence are merged under the most common genes and DNA. In this sample the table shows 400,000 to 500,000 distinct CDR3 sequences, more than 15% of which occur a single time. 20% to 25% of the sample is held by the ten biggest clonotypes. The sequencing sample was made of PBMCs or a T cell subset sorted from them (not recorded which). All receptors derive from a man in his late teens or twenties who had mild COVID-19 (a few samples of this study predate the infection). The sample titles of this study are shuffled in the database, so cell type and time point are left out; the donor was told from shared clones.

The CDR3 DNA is TGTGCCAGCAGCTTAGCCCCGCGGGGGGTCTTCACAGATACGCAGTATTTT. Translating gives CASSLAPRGVFTDTQYF. V gene TRBV7-9 combines with J gene TRBJ2-3; 8 nucleotides align to TRBD2. In germline, CDR1 is SEHNR, CDR2 FQNEAQ (reference sequence). Trimming took 0 bases from V and 2 from J; bases not matched to a gene: 7. This CDR3 is 17 amino acids long.

This clonotype has only a few counts. The gene calls are TRBV6-5 and TRBJ2-1, with D possibly being TRBD1 (6 bases). Germline V gene lookup returns CDR1 MNHEY and CDR2 SVGAGI. Trimming took off 1 base at V and 9 bases at J, with 7 bases between the two ends. The CDR3 has 12 residues. CDR3 amino acids: CASSYFRGEQFF. The CDR3 bases are TGTGCCAGCAGTTACTTCAGGGGTGAGCAGTTCTTC.

This clonotype has just a few counts. J is TRBJ1-2 and V is TRBV10-3, with TRBD1 as a possible D gene (6 bases). Germline V gene data show CDR1 as ENHRY and CDR2 as SYGVKD. The CDR3 covers 12 residues. The V end lost 10 bases, the J end lost 5 bases, and 14 bases lay between the germline ends. The CDR3 DNA sequence: TGTGCCACAGGGGCGGACTCGTATGGCTACACCTTC. Translated, it gives CATGADSYGYTF.

In this sample, this clonotype turned up a few times. The chain couples TRBV4-3 to TRBJ2-7; a weak D match, TRBD2 (6 bases). The V and J ends lost 4 bases and 2 bases respectively, with 15 bases between them. The CDR3 is 15 amino acids. From germline, CDR1 is LGHNA and CDR2 YSLEER. CDR3 DNA: TGCGCCAGCAGCCGCGCGTACGGGGAGGCCTACGAGCAGTACTTC. This translates into CASSRAYGEAYEQYF.

This clonotype was seen ten or more times. V and J are TRBV10-3 and TRBJ1-1, with 7 bases identical to TRBD1. The V gene end was trimmed by 6 bases and the J gene end by 0 bases; junction bases not matched to a gene: 4. CDR1 is ENHRY, CDR2 SYGVKD, per germline. The CDR3 runs 14 residues. The CDR3 sequence: CAISRGTVNTEAFF. CDR3 in DNA: TGTGCCATCAGCCGCGGGACAGTGAACACTGAAGCTTTCTTT.

There are many counts of this clonotype. The J gene is TRBJ1-5, the V gene TRBV7-2; 7 nucleotides match TRBD1. The CDR3 length is 14 residues. Germline V gene sequence: CDR1 SGHTA, CDR2 FQGNSA. The V and J ends lost 5 bases and 3 bases, in that order; junction bases with no gene match: 4. The CDR3 region has the DNA TGTGCCAGCAGCCCCGACAGGGTCAATCAGCCCCAGCATTTT. This encodes CASSPDRVNQPQHF.

This clonotype came up once. V and J are TRBV28 and TRBJ2-3, with D maybe TRBD2 (5 bases). In germline, CDR1 is MDHEN, CDR2 SYDVKM. Trimming stripped 5 bases from V and 2 bases from J, with 14 bases between. The CDR3 length is 15 residues. The CDR3 coding sequence is TGTGCCAGCAGTACGACCGGGGAGCACACAGATACGCAGTATTTT. Translated, it gives CASSTTGEHTDTQYF.

This clonotype was observed a few times. V and J are TRBV20-1 and TRBJ1-2, with a possible D match to TRBD1 (5 bases). Trimming shortened V by 6 bases and J by 2 bases, and 13 bases separated the two germline ends. The CDR3 has 13 residues. Germline CDR1 DFQATT, CDR2 SNEGSKA (reference sequence). The CDR3 is CSARDPANYGYTF. CDR3 nucleotide sequence: TGCAGTGCCCGGGACCCCGCGAACTATGGCTACACCTTC.

This sequence joins TRBV20-1 and TRBJ2-3; perhaps TRBD1 as D (6 bases). The CDR3 runs to 12 residues. The V gene lost 3 bases and the J gene lost 6 bases, with 10 bases spanning the gap. Per the germline V gene, CDR1 is DFQATT and CDR2 is SNEGSKA (reference sequence). The CDR3, as DNA: TGCAGTGCTAGTGGGGGCATGGATACGCAGTATTTT. Translated: CSASGGMDTQYF.

This clonotype was found a few times. This chain uses TRBV4-2 with TRBJ2-1, with 9 positions matching TRBD2. Germline V CDR1 and CDR2: LGHNA, YNFKEQ. This CDR3 has 16 residues. The junction had 6 bases not matched to a gene; V was cut back by 0 bases and J by 6 bases. As DNA, the CDR3 is TGTGCCAGCAGCCAAGAAGGCGGGGGGGACCTCAATGAGCAGTTCTTC. As protein: CASSQEGGGDLNEQFF.

This sequence joins TRBV18 and TRBJ2-7, with TRBD1 matching 9 bases. V lost 0 bases and J lost 0; bases outside the gene matches: 3. This CDR3 comprises 16 residues. CDR1 and CDR2 from the germline V gene are KGHSH and LQKENI. Here the CDR3 reads CASSPPGQGSSYEQYF. As DNA, the CDR3 is TGTGCCAGCTCACCACCGGGACAGGGAAGCTCCTACGAGCAGTACTTC.

The table lists this clonotype with a few counts. The genes are TRBV5-5 and TRBJ1-2, with a tentative D call TRBD1 (5 bases). Trimming shortened V by 4 bases and J by 5 bases, and 18 bases separated the two germline ends. Germline V lookup: CDR1 SGHKS, CDR2 YYEKEE (reference sequence). CDR3 length equals 15 residues. CDR3: CASSPRTVGAYGYTF. As DNA, the CDR3 is TGTGCCAGCAGCCCCCGGACGGTAGGGGCTTATGGCTACACCTTC.

Concerning this clonotype: An end of the junction differs from the germline gene, which may be a read error. The J gene is TRBJ1-2, the V gene TRBV7-2, with a possible D match to TRBD1 (6 bases). The CDR3 loop spans 15 amino acids. The germline V gene encodes CDR1 SGHTA and CDR2 FQGNSA. The CDR3 region is CASREGGSLTEGYTF. The CDR3 bases are TGTGCCAGCAGGGAGGGGGGGAGCCTAACAGAAGGCTACACATTC.

The CDR3 reads CASSSVSRVSYGYTF. The CDR3 DNA reads TGTGCCAGCAGCTCCGTTTCCAGGGTGAGCTATGGCTACACCTTC. This sequence joins TRBV7-9 and TRBJ1-2, with D possibly matching TRBD1 (5 bases). This CDR3 is 15 amino acids long. Trimming stripped 4 bases from V and 4 bases from J, with 16 bases between. Germline V lookup: CDR1 SEHNR, CDR2 FQNEAQ (reference sequence).

This chain joins TRBV14 and TRBJ1-4, with 11 bases lining up with TRBD1. Trimming at V came to 4 bases and at J to 8 bases, leaving 6 bases not matched to a gene. There are 15 residues in the CDR3. CDR1 is SGHDN, CDR2 FVKESK, per germline. The CDR3 DNA is TGTGCCAGCAGCCGACGGACAGGGGGCGAAGAAAAACTGTTTTTT. Translated: CASSRRTGGEEKLFF.

Only a few counts were recorded for this clonotype. CDR3 in DNA: TGTGCCAGCAGCTTCCAGTGGAGTTGGGAGCAGTACGTC. This encodes CASSFQWSWEQYV. V gene TRBV5-6 combines with J gene TRBJ2-7; D not certain. V lost 2 bases, J lost 7 bases, and 13 bases lay in between. The CDR3 is 13 amino acids. Germline CDR1 reads SGHDT; CDR2 reads YYEEEE.